The rows below give T cell receptor beta chains drawn from one sample of a study of blood T cell repertoires in COVID-19. Measured with immunoSEQ multiplex PCR; TCRdb has only the in-frame clones, and not every one. The data hold about 22,000 clones, with roughly 87% observed a single time. Sequencing used peripheral blood. These receptors were collected from a man between 65 and 79 years old with acute or convalescent COVID-19. Each CDR3 is given with its conserved first and last residue. The D gene is left open where the match is weak. Some rows mark clone size as missing; the rest say once, few, many or name a class of expanded clone.

TRBJ2-1,.,TRBV29-1,TRBD2,CSVDGGRTYNEQFF,TGCAGCGTTGATGGCGGGAGGACCTACAATGAGCAGTTCTTC
TRBJ2-3,.,TRBV11-2,.,CASSQRLADTQYF,TGTGCCAGCAGCCAACGACTAGCAGATACGCAGTATTTT
TRBJ2-4,.,TRBV27,.,CASRGLAKNIQYF,TGTGCCAGCAGAGGACTAGCCAAAAACATTCAGTACTTC
TRBJ2-7,few,TRBV4-1,TRBD2,CASSQEGLNHLYF,TGCGCCAGCAGCCAAGAGGGACTAAACCATTTGTACTTC
TRBJ1-2,.,TRBV28,TRBD1,CASSAGGQGAGGYTF,TGTGCCAGCAGTGCTGGGGGACAGGGGGCGGGCGGCTACACCTTC
TRBJ1-1,.,TRBV27,TRBD1,CASSLDRGPTEAFF,TGTGCCAGCAGTTTAGACAGGGGTCCCACTGAAGCTTTCTTT
TRBJ2-2,.,TRBV18,.,CASSPTGSWNTGELFF,TGTGCCAGCTCACCAACAGGGTCGTGGAACACCGGGGAGCTGTTTTTT
TRBJ1-4,.,TRBV9,.,CASSPIGGRGEKLFF,TGTGCCAGCAGCCCGATCGGGGGGCGCGGTGAAAAACTGTTTTTT
TRBJ1-2,once,TRBV5-6,.,CASSPGQPNYGYTF,TGTGCCAGCAGCCCCGGACAGCCTAACTATGGCTACACCTTC
TRBJ2-1,.,TRBV28,TRBD2,CASSPQGLAGSGRNEQFF,TGTGCCAGCAGTCCCCAAGGACTAGCGGGCTCAGGTAGGAATGAGCAGTTCTTC
TRBJ1-6,once,TRBV11-2,.,CASSADAWGQHNSPLHF,TGTGCCAGCAGCGCAGATGCATGGGGACAACATAATTCACCCCTCCACTTT
TRBJ2-2,few,TRBV12-3/TRBV12-4,.,CASSFRNTGELFF,TGTGCCAGCAGTTTCAGGAACACCGGGGAGCTGTTTTTT
TRBJ1-2,.,TRBV7-2,TRBD1,CASSSAQGAVGYTF,TGTGCCAGCAGCTCCGCACAGGGGGCGGTTGGCTACACCTTC
TRBJ2-1,.,TRBV28,TRBD2,CASTAGGTFPYNEQFF,TGTGCCAGTACAGCGGGGGGGACCTTCCCTTACAATGAGCAGTTCTTC
TRBJ2-1,once,TRBV5-4,TRBD2,CASSLTSGTYNEQFF,TGTGCCAGCAGCTTGACTAGCGGGACCTACAATGAGCAGTTCTTC
TRBJ1-2,.,TRBV24-1,TRBD1,CATSDSGQGDYGYTF,TGTGCCACCAGTGATTCGGGACAGGGAGACTATGGCTACACCTTC
TRBJ2-7,.,TRBV5-4,.,CASSWGDSEQYF,TGTGCCAGCAGCTGGGGGGACAGCGAGCAGTACTTC
TRBJ2-3,.,TRBV24-1,.,CATSERGASTDTQYF,TGTGCCACCAGTGAACGGGGGGCAAGCACAGATACGCAGTATTTT
TRBJ1-6,.,TRBV18,.,CASSPRPERLNSPLHF,TGTGCCAGCTCACCTCGGCCGGAAAGACTTAACTCACCCCTCCACTTT
TRBJ2-1,.,TRBV4-3,.,CASSQDHSSYNEQFF,TGCGCCAGCAGCCAAGATCACAGCTCCTACAATGAGCAGTTCTTC
TRBJ2-1,.,TRBV29-1,.,CSVETPLALPIYNEQFF,TGCAGCGTTGAAACCCCACTAGCCCTCCCAATTTACAATGAGCAGTTCTTC
TRBJ1-4,.,TRBV7-2,.,CASSLERVTNEKLFF,TGTGCCAGCAGCTTAGAGCGGGTAACTAATGAAAAACTGTTTTTT
TRBJ2-2,.,TRBV5-1,.,CASSLDPAGPRATGELFF,TGCGCCAGCAGCTTGGACCCAGCGGGCCCTCGTGCCACCGGGGAGCTGTTTTTT
TRBJ2-5,.,TRBV5-1,.,CASSPVQGAQETQYF,TGCGCCAGCAGCCCAGTACAGGGAGCCCAAGAGACCCAGTACTTC
TRBJ2-7,.,TRBV29-1,.,CSVEGGGGYEQYF,TGCAGCGTTGAGGGAGGGGGTGGCTACGAGCAGTACTTC
TRBJ2-1,.,TRBV11-3,TRBD2,CASSFSLAGANEQFF,TGTGCCAGCAGCTTTTCCCTAGCGGGGGCCAATGAGCAGTTCTTC
TRBJ2-1,.,TRBV4-2,TRBD2,CASSQDRLAGGTNEQFF,TGTGCCAGCAGCCAAGACAGACTAGCGGGGGGGACCAATGAGCAGTTCTTC
TRBJ1-1,.,TRBV5-1,.,CASSLGPNSMNTEAFF,TGCGCCAGCAGCTTGGGACCTAACAGCATGAACACTGAAGCTTTCTTT
TRBJ2-1,once,TRBV6-5,.,CASSPDSLNEQFF,TGTGCCAGCAGTCCGGACAGCCTCAATGAGCAGTTCTTC
TRBJ1-5,.,TRBV18,TRBD1,CASSRGQMNQPQHF,TGTGCCAGCTCACGGGGACAGATGAATCAGCCCCAGCATTTT
TRBJ2-1,.,TRBV20-1,.,CSAWGLNEQFF,TGCAGTGCGTGGGGGCTCAATGAGCAGTTCTTC
TRBJ1-2,.,TRBV7-2,.,CASSLDLTVYGYTF,TGTGCCAGCAGCTTAGATTTGACAGTCTATGGCTACACCTTC
TRBJ2-7,.,TRBV7-8,.,CASSLRGRASYEQYF,TGTGCCAGCAGCTTAAGAGGCAGGGCTTCCTACGAGCAGTACTTC
TRBJ2-5,.,TRBV28,TRBD2,CASSLWGGGQETQYF,TGTGCCAGCAGTTTATGGGGCGGGGGCCAAGAGACCCAGTACTTC
TRBJ2-1,.,TRBV10-3,.,CAISDSVSSYNEQFF,TGTGCCATCAGTGATTCGGTTAGCTCCTACAATGAGCAGTTCTTC
TRBJ2-3,once,TRBV9,.,CASSVGAVSTDTQYF,TGTGCCAGCAGCGTAGGAGCGGTGAGCACAGATACGCAGTATTTT
TRBJ2-2,.,TRBV5-1,.,CASSPRSMDTYTGELFF,TGCGCCAGCTCCCCTCGATCTATGGACACCTACACCGGGGAGCTGTTTTTT
TRBJ2-2,few,TRBV10-3,.,CAISRQEKTGELFF,TGTGCCATCAGTCGACAAGAAAAAACCGGGGAGCTGTTTTTT
TRBJ1-2,.,TRBV19,TRBD1,CASTGQGGYYGYTF,TGTGCCAGTACCGGACAGGGCGGGTACTATGGCTACACCTTC
TRBJ1-6,.,TRBV27,TRBD1,CASKGQGGSYNSPLHF,TGTGCCAGCAAAGGACAGGGGGGATCCTATAATTCACCCCTCCACTTT
TRBJ2-6,.,TRBV14,.,CASSHNSGANVLTF,TGTGCCAGCAGCCACAACTCTGGGGCCAACGTCCTGACTTTC
TRBJ2-3,.,TRBV19,TRBD1,CASSPRQGGTDTQYF,TGTGCCAGTAGTCCGAGACAGGGGGGCACAGATACGCAGTATTTT
TRBJ2-3,.,TRBV27,TRBD1,CASSFSGTGGPDTQYF,TGTGCCAGCAGTTTCTCCGGGACAGGGGGCCCAGATACGCAGTATTTT
TRBJ1-4,.,TRBV6-5,TRBD1,CASRTGFGQEKLFF,TGTGCCAGCCGGACAGGGTTCGGCCAAGAAAAACTGTTTTTT
TRBJ2-4,.,TRBV29-1,TRBD1,CSAWTGLGKNIQYF,TGCAGCGCCTGGACAGGGCTAGGCAAAAACATTCAGTACTTC
TRBJ2-2,.,TRBV19,TRBD1,CASTGQGWTGELFF,TGTGCCAGTACTGGACAGGGGTGGACCGGGGAGCTGTTTTTT
TRBJ2-2,.,TRBV5-4,TRBD2,CASSFYGRGELFF,TGTGCCAGCAGCTTTTACGGGAGGGGGGAGCTGTTTTTT
TRBJ1-1,.,TRBV11-2,.,CASSSPGGVNTEAFF,TGTGCCAGCAGCTCCCCTGGGGGGGTGAACACTGAAGCTTTCTTT
TRBJ2-4,.,TRBV19,TRBD2,CASSIDALGTSDIQYF,TGTGCCAGTAGTATAGACGCGCTTGGGACTAGCGACATTCAGTACTTC
TRBJ2-1,few,TRBV19,.,CASSRRGGGSYNEQFF,TGTGCCAGTAGTCGACGGGGTGGAGGCTCCTACAATGAGCAGTTCTTC